A selection of T cell receptor beta chains follows, all from one sample in a study of cytomegalovirus exposure and HLA in healthy donors. The data were produced by immunoSEQ multiplex PCR, yet TCRdb's version contains in-frame clones alone and is incomplete. The profile shows some 63,000 clones, about 80% of them singletons. Sequencing input: PBMCs. These receptors all stem from a woman in her thirties or forties in good health and CMV-seronegative. Both conserved end residues are part of each CDR3. The order of the fields is J gene, clone size, CDR3 length, D gene, V gene, CDR3 DNA, CDR3 protein. The D gene is left open where the match is weak. Some rows have no size entry. The others give once, few or many, or a class for an expanded clone.

>TRBJ1-3|-|12|-|TRBV2
TGTGCCAGCAGTGAAGACAGGTCCCCCTTATATTTT
CASSEDRSPLYF
>TRBJ2-5|once|17|TRBD2|TRBV7-2
TGTGCCAGCAGCTTAAGCCTAACTAGCGGGACGGAAGAGACCCAGTACTTC
CASSLSLTSGTEETQYF
>TRBJ2-1|-|16|-|TRBV9
TGTGCCAGCAGCGTAGGGGCCGCTCAAGTCGTCAATGAGCAGTTCTTC
CASSVGAAQVVNEQFF
>TRBJ1-1|-|15|TRBD1|TRBV11-2
TGTGCCAGCAGCGTAAGACAGGGGGGGGACACTGAAGCTTTCTTT
CASSVRQGGDTEAFF
>TRBJ2-7|-|16|-|TRBV4-2
TGTGCCAGCAGCCAAGATCTGGCGAGGTACTCCTACGAGCAGTACTTC
CASSQDLARYSYEQYF
>TRBJ2-7|-|14|TRBD2|TRBV13
TGTGCCAGCAGCTCAAGGACTAGCCGGTACGAGCAGTACTTC
CASSSRTSRYEQYF
>TRBJ2-1|-|18|TRBD2|TRBV29-1
TGCAGCGTTGCCGGGATCGGGGGGGGGTACTACTCCTACAATGAGCAGTTCTTC
CSVAGIGGGYYSYNEQFF
>TRBJ1-1|-|14|TRBD1|TRBV28
TGTGCCAGCAGTGGAACGACAGGGGACACTGAAGCTTTCTTT
CASSGTTGDTEAFF
>TRBJ1-2|few|14|-|TRBV28
TGTGCCAGCACCCTCGAGACAGTAAGCAACGGCTACACCTTC
CASTLETVSNGYTF
>TRBJ2-3|-|16|-|TRBV7-6
TGTGCCAGCAGCTCCCGGCAGGGGATCAGCACAGATACGCAGTATTTT
CASSSRQGISTDTQYF
>TRBJ2-5|once|18|TRBD2|TRBV14
TGTGCCAGCAGCCAAGATCGCTCCTCCCAGGTAGCGGGAGAGACCCAGTACTTC
CASSQDRSSQVAGETQYF
>TRBJ2-3|-|14|TRBD1|TRBV5-1
TGCGCCAGCAGCTCAGGGACAGTCGGAGATACGCAGTATTTT
CASSSGTVGDTQYF
>TRBJ2-1|-|15|TRBD2|TRBV6-1
TGTGCCAGCAGTAGTGGGACTAGCGGAAACAATGAGCAGTTCTTC
CASSSGTSGNNEQFF
>TRBJ2-3|-|15|TRBD2|TRBV6-1
TGTGCCAGCAGTGTTACTAGCGGGAGAACAGATACGCAGTATTTT
CASSVTSGRTDTQYF
>TRBJ2-3|-|17|TRBD2|TRBV7-2
TGTGCCAGCAGCCCCTATTCCGGCGGGAGGGCCACAGATACGCAGTATTTT
CASSPYSGGRATDTQYF
>TRBJ2-4|few|14|-|TRBV19
TGTGCCAGTAGTATAGGGCTAGCCAAAAACATTCAGTACTTC
CASSIGLAKNIQYF
>TRBJ2-5|few|15|-|TRBV27
TGTGCCAGCAGTTCAATATCGGGGACTCAAGAGACCCAGTACTTC
CASSSISGTQETQYF
>TRBJ1-2|-|16|-|TRBV14
TGTGCCAGCAGCCAAGACCCTCAACCATTCGGCTATGGCTACACCTTC
CASSQDPQPFGYGYTF
>TRBJ2-7|-|15|-|TRBV7-6
TGTGCCAGCAGCTTTGGCCGGGACTCGACTTACGAGCAGTACTTC
CASSFGRDSTYEQYF
>TRBJ2-3|-|14|-|TRBV19
TGTGCCAGTGACCGTGGCGGGAGCACAGATACGCAGTATTTT
CASDRGGSTDTQYF